The 14 T cell receptor beta chains below were found in one sample sequenced in a study of long-term antiretroviral therapy in people with HIV. It was version v3.0 of the immunoSEQ assay that was run at survey level. TCRdb's table, derived via immunoSEQ multiplex PCR, lists solely in-frame clones and lacks some. The sample records over 15,000 clones, approximately 80% being singletons. The sample consisted of unsorted PBMCs, taken 0.1 years before starting antiretroviral therapy. These receptors all come from a man aged 18 to 29 with HIV.

The DNA of the CDR3 is TGTGCCAGCAGCCCTACTAGCGGGGGTACCTACGAGCAGTACTTC. Translated: CASSPTSGGTYEQYF. This chain links TRBV5-4 with TRBJ2-7; TRBD2 agrees at 11 bases. The length of the CDR3 is 15 residues. Per the germline V gene, CDR1 is SGHNT and CDR2 is YYREEE (reference sequence). V lost 4 bases, J lost 2 bases, and 5 bases stayed unmatched.

In its sample, this clone was seen once. Here the CDR3 DNA reads TGTGCCAGCCAAAGGGGACAAAATGAAAAACTGTTTTTT. This sequence encodes CASQRGQNEKLFF. The chain employs TRBV6-6 and TRBJ1-4; maybe TRBD1 (6 bases). This CDR3 has 13 residues. In germline, CDR1 is MNHNY, CDR2 SVGAGI (reference sequence). Deletions cut 8 bases from V and 5 bases from J, with 12 bases between.

This chain joins TRBV15 and TRBJ2-1; D may match TRBD1 or TRBD2 (5 bases each). V lost 4 bases and J 4 bases, leaving 11 bases between the germline ends. This CDR3 has 14 amino acids. Germline loops: CDR1 LNHNV, CDR2 YYDKDF (reference sequence). The CDR3 DNA sequence: TGTGCCACCAGCAAACTAGGGGAATACAATGAGCAGTTCTTC. Protein: CATSKLGEYNEQFF.

This sequence joins TRBV6-6 and TRBJ2-1; D gene uncertain. Trimming took 5 bases from V and 7 from J, leaving 18 bases between them. Germline CDR1 MNHNY, CDR2 SVGAGI (reference sequence). The CDR3 is 15 amino acids. DNA for the CDR3: TGTGCCAGCAGTGCGACCCCGGGTATTCTAAATGAGCAGTTCTTC. Its protein is CASSATPGILNEQFF.

The J gene is TRBJ1-1, the V gene TRBV11-2, with unresolved D. The germline gives CDR1 SGHAT, CDR2 FQNNGV. V was pared by 0 bases and J by 1 base, with 6 bases between. The CDR3 loop spans 14 amino acids. DNA of the CDR3: TGTGCCAGCAGCTTAGATCAGGAGAACACTGAAGCTTTCTTT. Residues: CASSLDQENTEAFF.

The J gene is TRBJ1-1, the V gene TRBV9; a weak D match, TRBD1 (6 bases). The germline CDR1 and CDR2 sequences are SGDLS and YYNGEE. The CDR3 runs to 16 residues. V was trimmed by 3 bases and J by 6 bases, leaving 21 bases between them. CDR3 nucleotides: TGTGCCAGCAGCGCATTCGACAGGCTCCGAGGGGCTGAAGCTTTCTTT. This encodes CASSAFDRLRGAEAFF.

CDR3 DNA: TGTGCCAGTAGCCCGGACAGGGGTTCTGGCTACACCTTC. As protein: CASSPDRGSGYTF. The chain has TRBV19 and TRBJ1-2; TRBD1 matches 9 bases. Germline V gene data show CDR1 as LNHDA and CDR2 as SQIVND (reference sequence). V lost 6 bases to trimming and J lost 7 bases; unmatched junction nucleotides: 6. CDR3 length equals 13 residues.

This chain joins TRBV6-4 and TRBJ2-6; D is uncertain. Trimming pared 2 bases from V and 3 bases from J, leaving 5 bases between. CDR3 length: 14 amino acids. Germline V gene sequence: CDR1 MRHNA, CDR2 SNTAGT. The CDR3 protein is CASSDRVGANVLTF. In nucleotides, the CDR3 is TGTGCCAGCAGTGACAGGGTTGGGGCCAACGTCCTGACTTTC.

The rearrangement joins TRBV7-6 to TRBJ1-4; the D gene is possibly TRBD1 (5 bases). Trimming left V 0 bases short and J 6 bases short, with 17 bases between. The CDR3 has 17 amino acids. Germline CDR1 is SGHVS and CDR2 is FNYEAQ. The DNA for the CDR3 is TGTGCCAGCAGCTTAGCCCCATGGGGGAGGGGCTATGAAAAACTGTTTTTT. This codes for CASSLAPWGRGYEKLFF. The full variable domain, completed using reference TRBV7-6 and TRBJ1-4, is GAGVSQSPRYKVTKRGQDVALRCDPISGHVSLYWYRQALGQGPEFLTYFNYEAQQDKSGLPNDRFSAERPEGSISTLTIQRTEQRDSAMYRCASSLAPWGRGYEKLFFGSGTQLSVL.

J is TRBJ1-5 and V is TRBV21-1. TRBV21-1 is labeled a pseudogene. The CDR3 consists of 16 residues. The CDR3 DNA is TGTGCCAGCAGCAATTTTTTCACTTATAGCAATCAGCCCCAGCATTTT. Encoded protein: CASSNFFTYSNQPQHF.

V usage is TRBV15 and J usage is TRBJ1-2, with D possibly being TRBD1 (6 bases). V was trimmed by 0 bases and J by 4 bases, leaving 9 bases between them. The CDR3 has 14 residues. Per the germline V gene, CDR1 is LNHNV and CDR2 is YYDKDF (reference sequence). The CDR3 sequence: CATSRDRGGYGYTF. DNA for the CDR3: TGTGCCACCAGCAGAGACAGGGGCGGCTATGGCTACACCTTC.

This chain joins TRBV4-3 and TRBJ2-1; 9 bases match TRBD1. The germline V gene has CDR1 LGHNA and CDR2 YSLEER. CDR3 length equals 17 residues. V was pared by 3 bases and J by 0 bases, with 6 bases of the junction left unmatched. CDR3 sequence: CASSQATGGVSYNEQFF. In DNA form, the CDR3 reads TGCGCCAGCAGCCAGGCCACAGGGGGCGTCTCCTACAATGAGCAGTTCTTC.

CDR3 sequence reads: CASSTQLLGNQPQHF. As DNA, the CDR3 is TGTGCCAGCAGCACACAACTACTGGGAAATCAGCCCCAGCATTTT. This chain connects TRBV5-8 to TRBJ1-5; D gene unclear. V dropped 4 bases and J dropped 4 bases, with 15 bases sitting between them. The CDR3 is 15 residues long. Looked up from germline, CDR1 is SGHTS and CDR2 is YDEGEE.

This clone was picked up one time. The CDR3 DNA is TGTGCCAGCAGCCAAGAGATGGCCCCTGGCACAGATACGCAGTATTTT. This codes for CASSQEMAPGTDTQYF. The chain recombines TRBV14 with TRBJ2-3; no clear D gene. The CDR3 is 16 residues long. Trimming took 0 bases from V and 1 from J, leaving 11 bases between them. Germline-derived CDR1 and CDR2 are SGHDN and FVKESK.